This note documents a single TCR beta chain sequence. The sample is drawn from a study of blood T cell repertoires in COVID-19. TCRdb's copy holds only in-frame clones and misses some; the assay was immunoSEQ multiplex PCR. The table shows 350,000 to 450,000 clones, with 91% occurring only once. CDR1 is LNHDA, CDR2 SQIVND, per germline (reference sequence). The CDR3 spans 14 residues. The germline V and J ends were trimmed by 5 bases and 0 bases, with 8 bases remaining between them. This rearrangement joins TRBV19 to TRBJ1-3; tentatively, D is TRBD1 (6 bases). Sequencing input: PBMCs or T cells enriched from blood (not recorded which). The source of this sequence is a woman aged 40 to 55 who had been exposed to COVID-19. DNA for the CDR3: TGTGCCAGTAGTGAACAGGGCTCTGGAAACACCATATATTTT. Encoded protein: CASSEQGSGNTIYF.